The T cell receptor beta chain under discussion was sequenced for a study of CD8+ T cells in alopecia areata. Turning to the study itself: Treated patients received oral tofacitinib, 5 to 10 mg twice daily. Whole-study results and caveats: In lesional scalp, particularly from alopecia totalis/universalis, clonality was higher than in normal scalp.

Extracted from the samples, RNA was reverse transcribed into cDNA to serve as the sequencing template. Using immunoSEQ multiplex PCR, the repertoire was profiled, and TCRdb retains in-frame clones only, with some absent. The sample yields roughly 140,000 clones, 40% to 55% seen once. Concerning this clone: Antigen: not known.

Both peripheral blood and punch biopsies of lesional scalp skin were obtained from patients who had alopecia areata. Between the trimmed V and J ends, which lost 6 bases and 5 bases, there was a span of 10 bases. This CDR3 region has 12 residues. Germline CDR1 reads SNHLY; CDR2 reads FYNNEI. The source of this sequence is a human donor with alopecia areata. The chain carries TRBV2 and TRBJ1-1; D might be TRBD1 (5 bases). The sequencing here drew on CD4+ T cells sorted from blood, taken at week 0. The CDR3 protein is CASSRARTEAFF. DNA for the CDR3: TGTGCCAGCAGCAGGGCGAGGACTGAAGCTTTCTTT.